This T cell receptor (beta chain) was sequenced during a study of early T cells in non-severe SARS-CoV-2 infection. Whole-study context: Whole-blood bulk RNA, unsorted, was sequenced, and chains were unpaired. The study's findings and limits: Missing private and CD4 specificities, VDJdb matching favored anti-spike CD8 responses.

The table lists this clonotype with many counts. As yet, its antigen is unknown. The length of the CDR3 is 14 residues. V shed 4 bases and J shed 3 bases, with 8 bases lying between them. Germline assignment: CDR1 SGHDT and CDR2 YYEEEE. TCRdb itself ran the 5' RACE reads through MiXCR, one entry per CDR3 protein. The table shows fewer than 80,000 distinct CDR3 sequences, with about 4.6% occurring only once. This receptor was obtained from an adult who was a healthcare worker with PCR-confirmed SARS-CoV-2 infection or an uninfected control (not recorded which). The donor label of this sample is uncertain. Sequences were derived from whole blood, sampled at baseline. This rearrangement joins TRBV5-6 to TRBJ1-6; D remains unclear. The CDR3 loop reads CASSPSDYNSPLHF. For the CDR3, the DNA is TGTGCCAGCAGCCCATCGGACTATAATTCACCCCTCCACTTT.